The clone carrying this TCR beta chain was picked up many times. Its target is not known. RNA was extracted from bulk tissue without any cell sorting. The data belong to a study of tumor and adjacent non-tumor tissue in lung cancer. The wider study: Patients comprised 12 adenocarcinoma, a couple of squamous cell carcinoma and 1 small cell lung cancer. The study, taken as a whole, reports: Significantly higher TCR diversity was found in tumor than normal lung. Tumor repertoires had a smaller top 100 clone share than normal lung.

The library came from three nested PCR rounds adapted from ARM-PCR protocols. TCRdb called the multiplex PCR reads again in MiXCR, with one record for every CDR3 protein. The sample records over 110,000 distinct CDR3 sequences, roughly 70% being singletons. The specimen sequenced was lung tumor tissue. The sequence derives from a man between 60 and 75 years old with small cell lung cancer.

This chain's CDR3 is CASSLDHQGVTDTQYF. In DNA form, the CDR3 reads TGTGCCAGCAGCTTAGATCACCAGGGGGTAACAGATACGCAGTATTTT. This sequence joins TRBV11-3 and TRBJ2-3; 7 nucleotides align to TRBD1. CDR1 and CDR2 (germline): SGHNT, YENEEA. The CDR3 is 16 amino acids. J gave up 3 bases and V 0 bases, and 6 bases lay outside the gene matches.